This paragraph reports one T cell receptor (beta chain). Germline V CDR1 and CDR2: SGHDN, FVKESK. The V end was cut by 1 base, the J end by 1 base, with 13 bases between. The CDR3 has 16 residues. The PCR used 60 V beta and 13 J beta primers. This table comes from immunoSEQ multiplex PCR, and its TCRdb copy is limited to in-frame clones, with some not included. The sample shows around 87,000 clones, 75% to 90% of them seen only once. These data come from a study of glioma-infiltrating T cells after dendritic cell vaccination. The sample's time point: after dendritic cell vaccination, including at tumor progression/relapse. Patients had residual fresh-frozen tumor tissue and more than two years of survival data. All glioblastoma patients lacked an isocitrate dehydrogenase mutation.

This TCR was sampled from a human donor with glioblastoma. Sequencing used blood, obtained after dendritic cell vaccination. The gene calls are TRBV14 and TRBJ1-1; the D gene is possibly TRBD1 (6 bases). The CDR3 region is CASSQVGGAPNTEAFF. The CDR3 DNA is TGTGCCAGCAGCCAAGTGGGGGGGGCCCCGAACACTGAAGCTTTCTTT.